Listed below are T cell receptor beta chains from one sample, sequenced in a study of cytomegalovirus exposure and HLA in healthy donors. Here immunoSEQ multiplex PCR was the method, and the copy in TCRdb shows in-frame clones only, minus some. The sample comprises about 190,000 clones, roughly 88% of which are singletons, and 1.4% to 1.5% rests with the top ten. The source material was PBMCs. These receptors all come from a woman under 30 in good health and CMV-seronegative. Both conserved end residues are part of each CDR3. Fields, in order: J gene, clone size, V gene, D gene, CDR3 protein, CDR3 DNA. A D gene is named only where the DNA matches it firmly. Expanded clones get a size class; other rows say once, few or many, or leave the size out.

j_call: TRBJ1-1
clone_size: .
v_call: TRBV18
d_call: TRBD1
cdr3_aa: CASSQKTGPDTEAFF
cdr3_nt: TGTGCCAGCTCACAGAAGACAGGGCCGGACACTGAAGCTTTCTTT

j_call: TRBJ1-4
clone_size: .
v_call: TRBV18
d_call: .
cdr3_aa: CASSPGEDEKLFF
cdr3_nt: TGTGCCAGCTCACCAGGGGAGGATGAAAAACTGTTTTTT

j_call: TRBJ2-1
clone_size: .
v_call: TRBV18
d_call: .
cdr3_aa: CASSPKGSDNEQFF
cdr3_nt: TGTGCCAGCTCACCAAAGGGGTCGGACAATGAGCAGTTCTTC

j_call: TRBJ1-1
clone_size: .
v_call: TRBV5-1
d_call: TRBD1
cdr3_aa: CASSTPRGTEAFF
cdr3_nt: TGCGCCAGCAGCACCCCCAGGGGGACTGAAGCTTTCTTT

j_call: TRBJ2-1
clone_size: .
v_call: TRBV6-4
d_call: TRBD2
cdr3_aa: CASSEGRQAGGRPYEQFF
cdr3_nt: TGTGCCAGCAGTGAGGGCCGGCAGGCGGGAGGCCGCCCTTATGAGCAGTTCTTC

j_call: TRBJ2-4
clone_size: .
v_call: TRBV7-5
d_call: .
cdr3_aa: CVRSHRLAGFKNIQYF
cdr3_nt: TGTGTCAGAAGTCATAGACTAGCGGGGTTCAAAAACATTCAGTACTTC

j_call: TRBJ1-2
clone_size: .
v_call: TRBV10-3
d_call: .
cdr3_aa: CAISESTGYYGYTF
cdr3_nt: TGTGCCATCAGTGAGTCAACAGGTTACTATGGCTACACCTTC

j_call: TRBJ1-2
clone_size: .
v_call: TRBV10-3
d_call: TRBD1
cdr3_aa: CAIRGATGGEYYGYTF
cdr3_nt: TGTGCCATCAGAGGGGCAACAGGGGGCGAGTACTATGGCTACACCTTC

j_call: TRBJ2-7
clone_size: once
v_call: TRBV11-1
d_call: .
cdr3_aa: CASSLAGSLYEQYF
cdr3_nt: TGTGCCAGCAGCTTAGCAGGGAGTCTCTACGAGCAGTACTTC

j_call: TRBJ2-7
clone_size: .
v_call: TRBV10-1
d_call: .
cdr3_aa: CASSETGYEQYF
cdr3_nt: TGCGCCAGCAGTGAGACAGGGTACGAGCAGTACTTC

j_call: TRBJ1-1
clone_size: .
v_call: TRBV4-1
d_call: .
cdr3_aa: CASSQLGGLDEAFF
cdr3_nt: TGCGCCAGCAGCCAACTGGGAGGGCTGGATGAAGCTTTCTTT

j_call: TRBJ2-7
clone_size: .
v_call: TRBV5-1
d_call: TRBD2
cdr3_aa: CASSLHRLAGTYEQYF
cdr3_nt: TGCGCCAGCAGCTTACATCGACTAGCGGGCACCTACGAGCAGTACTTC

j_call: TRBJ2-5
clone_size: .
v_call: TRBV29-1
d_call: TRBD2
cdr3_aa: CSVTPGLARETQYF
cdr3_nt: TGCAGCGTTACTCCGGGACTAGCGCGAGAGACCCAGTACTTC

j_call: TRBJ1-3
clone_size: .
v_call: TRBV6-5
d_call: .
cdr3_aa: CASKRTFSGNTIYF
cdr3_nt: TGTGCCAGCAAGAGGACATTCTCTGGAAACACCATATATTTT

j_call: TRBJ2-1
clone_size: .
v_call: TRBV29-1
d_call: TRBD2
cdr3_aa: CGRDTYNEQFF
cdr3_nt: TGCGGGAGGGATACCTACAATGAGCAGTTCTTC

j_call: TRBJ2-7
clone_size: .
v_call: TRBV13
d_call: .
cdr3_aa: CASSPRTGRGEQYF
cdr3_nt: TGTGCCAGCAGCCCCCGGACAGGGAGGGGGGAGCAGTACTTC

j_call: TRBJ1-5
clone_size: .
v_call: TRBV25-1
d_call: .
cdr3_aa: CASSATHSNQPQHF
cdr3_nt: TGTGCCAGCAGTGCGACACATAGCAATCAGCCCCAGCATTTT

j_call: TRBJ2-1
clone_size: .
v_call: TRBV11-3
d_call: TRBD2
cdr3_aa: CASSTDPSGKNEQFF
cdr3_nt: TGTGCCAGCAGCACAGACCCTAGCGGGAAGAATGAGCAGTTCTTC

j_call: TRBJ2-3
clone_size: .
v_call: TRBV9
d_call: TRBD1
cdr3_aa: CASSVEQGWYTQYF
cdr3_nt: TGTGCCAGCAGCGTAGAACAGGGGTGGTATACGCAGTATTTT

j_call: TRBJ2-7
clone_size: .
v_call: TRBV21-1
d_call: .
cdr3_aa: CASSTKDGESSYEQYF
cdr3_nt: TGTGCCAGCAGCACGAAGGACGGGGAATCGAGCTACGAGCAGTACTTC

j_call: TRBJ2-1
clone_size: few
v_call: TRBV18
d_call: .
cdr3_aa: CASSPSGNEQFF
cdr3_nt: TGTGCCAGCTCCCCCTCGGGCAATGAGCAGTTCTTC

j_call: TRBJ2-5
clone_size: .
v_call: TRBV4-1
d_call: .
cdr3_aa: CASSQGYGGIAETQYF
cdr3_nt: TGCGCCAGCAGCCAAGGTTATGGCGGGATTGCGGAGACCCAGTACTTC

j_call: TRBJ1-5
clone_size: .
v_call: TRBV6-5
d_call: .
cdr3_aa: CASSYAGGTQPQHF
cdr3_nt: TGTGCCAGCAGTTACGCGGGGGGGACCCAGCCCCAGCATTTT

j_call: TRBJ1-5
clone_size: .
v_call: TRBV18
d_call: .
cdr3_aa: CASSPIDSDIQPQHF
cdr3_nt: TGTGCCAGCTCACCTATTGACAGCGATATACAGCCCCAGCATTTT

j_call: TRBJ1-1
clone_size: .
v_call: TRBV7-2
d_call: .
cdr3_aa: CASSLVPTLVRGTEAFF
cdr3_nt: TGTGCCAGCAGCTTAGTCCCCACCCTCGTAAGGGGAACTGAAGCTTTCTTT

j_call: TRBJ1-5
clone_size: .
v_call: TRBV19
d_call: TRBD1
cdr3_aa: CASSILGQGAVQPQHF
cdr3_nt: TGTGCCAGTAGTATTCTTGGTCAGGGGGCCGTTCAGCCCCAGCATTTT

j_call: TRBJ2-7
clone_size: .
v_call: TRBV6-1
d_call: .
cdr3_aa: CASRSGDSYEQYF
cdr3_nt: TGTGCCAGCAGATCAGGGGACTCCTACGAGCAGTACTTC

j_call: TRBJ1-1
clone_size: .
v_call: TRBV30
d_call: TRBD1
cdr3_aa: CAWSGKTGGNLVEAFF
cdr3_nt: TGTGCCTGGAGTGGCAAGACAGGGGGGAATCTCGTTGAAGCTTTCTTT

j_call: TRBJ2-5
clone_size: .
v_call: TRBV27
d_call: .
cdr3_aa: CASSYQSTGETQYF
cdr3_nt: TGTGCCAGCAGTTATCAGTCGACGGGGGAGACCCAGTACTTC

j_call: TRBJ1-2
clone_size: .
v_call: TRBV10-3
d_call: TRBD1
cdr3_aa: CAISEPRTGLGYTF
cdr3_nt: TGTGCCATCAGTGAGCCTAGGACAGGGCTAGGCTACACCTTC

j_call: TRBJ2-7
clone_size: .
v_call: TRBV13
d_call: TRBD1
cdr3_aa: CASSIRDRANEQYF
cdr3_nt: TGTGCCAGCAGCATCCGGGACAGGGCAAACGAGCAGTACTTC

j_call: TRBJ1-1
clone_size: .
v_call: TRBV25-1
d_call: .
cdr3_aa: CASFGPEAEAFF
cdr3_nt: TGTGCCAGCTTTGGACCGGAGGCTGAAGCTTTCTTT

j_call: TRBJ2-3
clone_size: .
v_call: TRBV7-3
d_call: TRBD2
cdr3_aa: CASSELAGGLDTQYF
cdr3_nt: TGTGCCAGCAGCGAACTAGCGGGGGGACTGGATACGCAGTATTTT

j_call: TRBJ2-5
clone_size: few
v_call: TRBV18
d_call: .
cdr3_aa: CASSRRQGGETQYF
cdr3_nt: TGTGCCAGCTCACGTAGACAGGGAGGAGAGACCCAGTACTTC

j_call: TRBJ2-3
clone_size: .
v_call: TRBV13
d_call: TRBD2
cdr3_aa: CASSSRYAGGGSTDTQYF
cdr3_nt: TGTGCCAGCAGCTCTCGCTACGCCGGGGGGGGTAGCACAGATACGCAGTATTTT

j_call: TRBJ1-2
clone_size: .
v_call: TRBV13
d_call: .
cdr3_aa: CASRLSRDNYGYTF
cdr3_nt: TGTGCCAGCAGACTATCCAGGGATAACTATGGCTACACCTTC

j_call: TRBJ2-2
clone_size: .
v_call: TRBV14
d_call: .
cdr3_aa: CASSQDINGELFF
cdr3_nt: TGTGCCAGCAGCCAAGATATAAACGGGGAGCTGTTTTTT

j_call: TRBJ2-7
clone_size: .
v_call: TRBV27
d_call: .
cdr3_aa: CASSLQRRVTEQYF
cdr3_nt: TGTGCCAGCAGTTTACAGCGCCGGGTAACCGAGCAGTACTTC

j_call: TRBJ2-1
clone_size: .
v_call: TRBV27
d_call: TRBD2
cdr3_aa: CASSSPSTSGRVHEQFF
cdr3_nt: TGTGCCAGCAGTTCGCCGTCCACTAGCGGGAGGGTCCATGAGCAGTTCTTC

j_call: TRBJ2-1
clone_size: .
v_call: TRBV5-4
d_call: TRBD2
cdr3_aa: CASSLGLAGPVNNEQFF
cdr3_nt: TGTGCCAGCAGCTTGGGACTAGCGGGGCCAGTGAACAATGAGCAGTTCTTC

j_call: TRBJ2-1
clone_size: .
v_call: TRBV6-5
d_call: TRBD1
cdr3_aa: CASRSPGQGPDEQFF
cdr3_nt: TGTGCCAGCAGGTCTCCGGGACAGGGACCCGATGAGCAGTTCTTC

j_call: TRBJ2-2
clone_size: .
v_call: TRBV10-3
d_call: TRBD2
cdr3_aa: CAISESSSGNTGELFF
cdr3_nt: TGTGCCATCAGTGAGTCTTCTAGCGGGAACACCGGGGAGCTGTTTTTT

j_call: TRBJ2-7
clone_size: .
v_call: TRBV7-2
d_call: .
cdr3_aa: CASSPIGGGSQLYEQYF
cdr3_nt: TGTGCCAGCAGCCCGATAGGAGGTGGAAGTCAACTCTACGAGCAGTACTTC

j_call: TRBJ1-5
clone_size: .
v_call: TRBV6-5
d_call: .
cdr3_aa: CASSSNPTFGNQPQHF
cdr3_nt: TGTGCCAGCAGTTCTAACCCTACCTTCGGCAATCAGCCCCAGCATTTT

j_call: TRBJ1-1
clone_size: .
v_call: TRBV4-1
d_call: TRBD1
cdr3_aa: CASSHILPSRDSKVAFF
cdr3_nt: TGCGCCAGCAGCCATATACTACCTTCCCGGGACAGTAAGGTAGCTTTCTTT

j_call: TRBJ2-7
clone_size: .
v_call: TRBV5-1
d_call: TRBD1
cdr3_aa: CASSPDRGDDEQYF
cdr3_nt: TGCGCCAGCAGCCCGGACAGGGGCGACGACGAGCAGTACTTC

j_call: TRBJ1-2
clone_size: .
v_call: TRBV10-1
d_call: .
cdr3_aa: CASSRQRREDYGYTF
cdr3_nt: TGCGCCAGCAGCCGACAGCGGCGGGAGGACTATGGCTACACCTTC

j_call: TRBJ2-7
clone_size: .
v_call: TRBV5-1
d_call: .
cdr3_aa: CASSTPGHGEQYF
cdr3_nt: TGCGCCAGCAGCACCCCGGGACATGGCGAGCAGTACTTC

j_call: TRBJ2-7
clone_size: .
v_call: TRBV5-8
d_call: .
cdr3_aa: CASSHSGFAYEQYF
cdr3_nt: TGTGCCAGCAGCCACAGTGGGTTCGCCTACGAGCAGTACTTC

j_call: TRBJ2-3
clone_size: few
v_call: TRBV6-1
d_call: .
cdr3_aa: CASSERGTDTQYF
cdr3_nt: TGTGCCAGCAGTGAACGGGGCACAGATACGCAGTATTTT

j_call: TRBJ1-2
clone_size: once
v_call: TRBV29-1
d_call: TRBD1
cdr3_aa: CSVGAGQGTYGYTF
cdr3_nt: TGCAGCGTTGGAGCGGGACAGGGGACCTATGGCTACACCTTC

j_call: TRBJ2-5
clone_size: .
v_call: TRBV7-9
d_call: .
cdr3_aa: CASSQYQETQYF
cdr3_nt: TGTGCCAGCAGCCAGTACCAAGAGACCCAGTACTTC

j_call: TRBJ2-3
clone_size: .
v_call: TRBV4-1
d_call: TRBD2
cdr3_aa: CASSQVGLAGTTDTQYF
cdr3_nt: TGCGCCAGCAGCCAAGTGGGACTAGCGGGGACCACAGATACGCAGTATTTT

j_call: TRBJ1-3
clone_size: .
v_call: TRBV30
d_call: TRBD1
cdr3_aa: CAGLGQGQNTIYF
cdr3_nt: TGTGCCGGCCTCGGACAGGGCCAAAACACCATATATTTT

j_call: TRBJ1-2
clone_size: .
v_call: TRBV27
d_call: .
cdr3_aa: CASSLSLGEYYGYTF
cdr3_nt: TGTGCCAGCAGTTTATCACTCGGGGAATACTATGGCTACACCTTC

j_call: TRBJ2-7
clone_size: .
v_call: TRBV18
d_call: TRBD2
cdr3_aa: CASSLAGGLRDEQYF
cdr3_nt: TGTGCCAGCTCCCTAGCGGGAGGCCTTCGGGACGAGCAGTACTTC

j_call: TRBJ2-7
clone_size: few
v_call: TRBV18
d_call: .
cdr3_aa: CASSPSAGGSEEQYF
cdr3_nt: TGTGCCAGCTCACCATCAGCAGGGGGGTCTGAAGAGCAGTACTTC

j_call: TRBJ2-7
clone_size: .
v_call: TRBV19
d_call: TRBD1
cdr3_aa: CASSTTGTAYEQYF
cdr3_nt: TGTGCCAGTAGTACTACCGGGACAGCCTACGAGCAGTACTTC